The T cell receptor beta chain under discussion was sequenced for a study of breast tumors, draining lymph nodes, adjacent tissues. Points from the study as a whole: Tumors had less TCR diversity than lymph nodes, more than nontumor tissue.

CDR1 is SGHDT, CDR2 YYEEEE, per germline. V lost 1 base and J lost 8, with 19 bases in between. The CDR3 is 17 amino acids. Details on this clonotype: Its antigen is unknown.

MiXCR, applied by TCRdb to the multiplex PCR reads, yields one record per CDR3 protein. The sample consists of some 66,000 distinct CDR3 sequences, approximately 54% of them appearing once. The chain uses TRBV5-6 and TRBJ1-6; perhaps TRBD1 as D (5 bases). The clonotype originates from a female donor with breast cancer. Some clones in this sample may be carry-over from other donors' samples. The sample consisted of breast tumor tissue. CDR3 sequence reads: CASSLWLDLGADSPLHF. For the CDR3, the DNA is TGTGCCAGCAGCTTGTGGTTGGATCTAGGGGCGGATTCACCCCTCCACTTT. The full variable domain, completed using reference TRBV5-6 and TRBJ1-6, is DAGVTQSPTHLIKTRGQQVTLRCSPKSGHDTVSWYQQALGQGPQFIFQYYEEEERQRGNFPDRFSGHQFPNYSSELNVNALLLGDSALYLCASSLWLDLGADSPLHFGNGTRLTVT.